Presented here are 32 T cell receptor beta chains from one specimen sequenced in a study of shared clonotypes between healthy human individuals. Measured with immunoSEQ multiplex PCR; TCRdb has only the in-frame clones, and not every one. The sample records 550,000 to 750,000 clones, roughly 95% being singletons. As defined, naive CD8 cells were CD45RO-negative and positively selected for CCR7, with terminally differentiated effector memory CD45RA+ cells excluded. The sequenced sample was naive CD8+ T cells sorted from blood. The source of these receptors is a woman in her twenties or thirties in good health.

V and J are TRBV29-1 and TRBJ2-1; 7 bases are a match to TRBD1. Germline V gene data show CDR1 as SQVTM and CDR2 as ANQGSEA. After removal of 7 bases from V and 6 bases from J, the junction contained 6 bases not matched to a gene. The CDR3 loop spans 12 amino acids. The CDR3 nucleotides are TGCAGCGATCTAGGGGACAGCAATGAGCAGTTCTTC. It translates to CSDLGDSNEQFF.

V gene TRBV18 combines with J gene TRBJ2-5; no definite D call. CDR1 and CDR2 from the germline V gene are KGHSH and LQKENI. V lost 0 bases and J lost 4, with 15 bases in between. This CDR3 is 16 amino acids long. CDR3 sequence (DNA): TGTGCCAGCTCACCACCGGTAGTGAGGCGGCGAGAGACCCAGTACTTC. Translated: CASSPPVVRRRETQYF. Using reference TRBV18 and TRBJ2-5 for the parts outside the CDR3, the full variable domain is NAGVMQNPRHLVRRRGQEARLRCSPMKGHSHVYWYRQLPEEGLKFMVYLQKENIIDESGMPKERFSAEFPKEGPSILRIQQVVRGDSAAYFCASSPPVVRRRETQYFGPGTRLLVL.

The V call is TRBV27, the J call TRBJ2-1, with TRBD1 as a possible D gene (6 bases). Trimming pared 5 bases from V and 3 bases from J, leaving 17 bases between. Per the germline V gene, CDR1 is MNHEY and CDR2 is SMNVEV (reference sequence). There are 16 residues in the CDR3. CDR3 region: CASSPHPTDSYNEQFF. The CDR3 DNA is TGTGCCAGCAGTCCCCACCCGACGGACAGCTACAATGAGCAGTTCTTC.

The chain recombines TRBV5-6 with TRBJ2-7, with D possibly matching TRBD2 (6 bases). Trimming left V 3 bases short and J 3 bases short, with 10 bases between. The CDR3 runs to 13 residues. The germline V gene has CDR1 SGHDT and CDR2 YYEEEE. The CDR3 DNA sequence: TGTGCCAGCAGCTGGGACTCGGGCTACGAGCAGTACTTC. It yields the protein CASSWDSGYEQYF.

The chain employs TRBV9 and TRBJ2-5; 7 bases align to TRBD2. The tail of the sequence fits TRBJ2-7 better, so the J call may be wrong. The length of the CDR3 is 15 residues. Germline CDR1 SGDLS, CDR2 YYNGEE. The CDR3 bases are TGTGCCAGCAGCGAGGCCGGCGGGAGCGGGTACGAGCAGTACTTC. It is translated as CASSEAGGSGYEQYF.

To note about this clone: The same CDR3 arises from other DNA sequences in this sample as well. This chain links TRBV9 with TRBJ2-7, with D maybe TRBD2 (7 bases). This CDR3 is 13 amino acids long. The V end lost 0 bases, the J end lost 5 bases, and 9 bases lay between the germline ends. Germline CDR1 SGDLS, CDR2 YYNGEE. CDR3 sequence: CASSVGGGHEQYF. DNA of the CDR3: TGTGCCAGCAGCGTAGGGGGGGGCCACGAGCAGTACTTC.

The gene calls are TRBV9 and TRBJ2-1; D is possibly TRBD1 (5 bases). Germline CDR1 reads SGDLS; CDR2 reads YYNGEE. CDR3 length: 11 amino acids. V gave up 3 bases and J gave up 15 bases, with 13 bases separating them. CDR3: CASSGGGGGFF. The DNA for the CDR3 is TGTGCCAGCAGCGGGGGCGGCGGTGGGTTCTTC.

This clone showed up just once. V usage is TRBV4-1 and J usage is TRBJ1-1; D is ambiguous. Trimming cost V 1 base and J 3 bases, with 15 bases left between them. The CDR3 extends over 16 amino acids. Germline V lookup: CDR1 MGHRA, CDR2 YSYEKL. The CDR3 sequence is CASSQGPLGIDTEAFF. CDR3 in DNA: TGCGCCAGCAGCCAAGGGCCCCTAGGGATAGACACTGAAGCTTTCTTT.

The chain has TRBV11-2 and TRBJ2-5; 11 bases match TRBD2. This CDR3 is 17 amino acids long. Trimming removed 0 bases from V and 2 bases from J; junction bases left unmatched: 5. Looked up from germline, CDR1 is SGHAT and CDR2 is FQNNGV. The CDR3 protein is CASSLEPLAGGQETQYF. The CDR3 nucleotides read TGTGCCAGCAGCTTAGAACCTCTAGCGGGAGGACAAGAGACCCAGTACTTC.

The CDR3 sequence is CASSITPGMEQFF. The CDR3, as DNA: TGTGCCAGTAGTATCACTCCGGGCATGGAGCAGTTCTTC. J is TRBJ2-1 and V is TRBV19, with no clear D. Trimming pared 3 bases from V and 10 bases from J, leaving 13 bases between. Germline CDR1 LNHDA, CDR2 SQIVND (reference sequence). This CDR3 comprises 13 residues.

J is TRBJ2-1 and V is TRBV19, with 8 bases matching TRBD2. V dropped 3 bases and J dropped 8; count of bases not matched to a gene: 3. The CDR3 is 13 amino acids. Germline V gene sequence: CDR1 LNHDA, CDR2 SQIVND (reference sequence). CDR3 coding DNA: TGTGCCAGTAGTATGGCTAGCGGGTATGAGCAGTTCTTC. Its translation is CASSMASGYEQFF.

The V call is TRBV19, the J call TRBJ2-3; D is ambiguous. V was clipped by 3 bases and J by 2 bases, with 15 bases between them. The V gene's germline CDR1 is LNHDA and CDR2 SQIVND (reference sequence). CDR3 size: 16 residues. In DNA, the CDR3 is TGTGCCAGTAGTATCTCGATGTGGGCGGACACAGATACGCAGTATTTT. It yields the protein CASSISMWADTDTQYF.

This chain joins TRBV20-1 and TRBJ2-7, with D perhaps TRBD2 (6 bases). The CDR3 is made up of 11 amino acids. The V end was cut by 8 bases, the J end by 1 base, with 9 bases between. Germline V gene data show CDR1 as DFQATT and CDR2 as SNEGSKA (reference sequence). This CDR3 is CSSGESYEQYF. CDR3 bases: TGCAGTTCGGGGGAGTCCTACGAGCAGTACTTC.

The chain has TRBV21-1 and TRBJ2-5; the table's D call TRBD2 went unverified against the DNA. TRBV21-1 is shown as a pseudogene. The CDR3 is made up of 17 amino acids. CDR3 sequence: CASSNRDSGYPQETQYF. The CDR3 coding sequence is TGTGCCAGCAGCAACCGTGATAGCGGGTACCCCCAAGAGACCCAGTACTTC.

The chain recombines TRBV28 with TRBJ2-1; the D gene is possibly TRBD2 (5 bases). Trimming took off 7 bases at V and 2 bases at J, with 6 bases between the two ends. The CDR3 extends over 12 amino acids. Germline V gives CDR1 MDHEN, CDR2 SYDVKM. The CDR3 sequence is CASKRAYNEQFF. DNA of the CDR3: TGTGCCAGCAAGAGGGCCTACAATGAGCAGTTCTTC.

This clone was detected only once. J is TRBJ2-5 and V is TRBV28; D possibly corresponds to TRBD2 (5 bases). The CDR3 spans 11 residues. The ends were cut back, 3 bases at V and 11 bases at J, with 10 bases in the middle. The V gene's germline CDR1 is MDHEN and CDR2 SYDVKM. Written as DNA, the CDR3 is TGTGCCAGCAGTTTCAGTGGGGAGCAGTACTTC. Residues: CASSFSGEQYF.

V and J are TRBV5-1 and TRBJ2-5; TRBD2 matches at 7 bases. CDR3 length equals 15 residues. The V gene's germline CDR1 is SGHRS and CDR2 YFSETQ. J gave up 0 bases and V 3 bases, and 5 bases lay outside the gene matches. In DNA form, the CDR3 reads TGCGCCAGCAGCTCGGAGGGAGGGTACCAAGAGACCCAGTACTTC. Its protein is CASSSEGGYQETQYF. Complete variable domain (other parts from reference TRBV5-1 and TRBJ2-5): KAGVTQTPRYLIKTRGQQVTLSCSPISGHRSVSWYQQTPGQGLQFLFEYFSETQRNKGNFPGRFSGRQFSNSRSEMNVSTLELGDSALYLCASSSEGGYQETQYFGPGTRLLVL.

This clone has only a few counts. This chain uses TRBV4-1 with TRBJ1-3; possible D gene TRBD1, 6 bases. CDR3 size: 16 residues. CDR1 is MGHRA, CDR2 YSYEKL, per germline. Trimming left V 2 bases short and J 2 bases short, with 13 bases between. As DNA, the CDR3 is TGCGCCAGCAGCCAACTACAGGGCGCTACTGGAAACACCATATATTTT. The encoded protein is CASSQLQGATGNTIYF.

The CDR3 nucleotides are TGTGCCAGCAGTTTCAGGGTTATGAACGAGCAGTACTTC. Its protein product is CASSFRVMNEQYF. The V and J genes are TRBV28 and TRBJ2-7, with a possible D match to TRBD1 (5 bases). Trimming removed 3 bases from V and 5 bases from J, with 11 bases in between. This CDR3 spans 13 amino acids. Per germline, CDR1 MDHEN and CDR2 SYDVKM.

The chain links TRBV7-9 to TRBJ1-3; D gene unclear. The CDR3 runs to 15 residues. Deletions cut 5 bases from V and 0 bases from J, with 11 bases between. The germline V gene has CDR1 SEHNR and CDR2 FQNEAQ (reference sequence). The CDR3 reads CASSPDGVSGNTIYF. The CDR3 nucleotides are TGTGCCAGCAGCCCAGACGGCGTCTCTGGAAACACCATATATTTT.

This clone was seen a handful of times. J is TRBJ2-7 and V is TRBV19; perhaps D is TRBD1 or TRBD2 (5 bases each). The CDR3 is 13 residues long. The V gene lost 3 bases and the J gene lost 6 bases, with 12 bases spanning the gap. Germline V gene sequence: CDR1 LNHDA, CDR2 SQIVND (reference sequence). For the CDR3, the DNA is TGTGCCAGTAGTATCGTCGAGGGGAGCGAGCAGTACTTC. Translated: CASSIVEGSEQYF.

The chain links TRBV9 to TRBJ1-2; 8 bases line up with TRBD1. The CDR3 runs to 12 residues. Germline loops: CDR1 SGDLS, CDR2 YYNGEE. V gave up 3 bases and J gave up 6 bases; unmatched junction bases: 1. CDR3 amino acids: CASSGTGHGYTF. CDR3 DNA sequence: TGTGCCAGCAGCGGGACAGGGCATGGCTACACCTTC.

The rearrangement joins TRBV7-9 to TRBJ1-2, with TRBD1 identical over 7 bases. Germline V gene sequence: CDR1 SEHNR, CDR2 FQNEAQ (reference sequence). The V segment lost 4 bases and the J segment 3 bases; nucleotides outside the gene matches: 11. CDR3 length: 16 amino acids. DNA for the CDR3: TGTGCCAGCAGCTCTCGAGGAGGGGGCCTTTACTATGGCTACACCTTC. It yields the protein CASSSRGGGLYYGYTF. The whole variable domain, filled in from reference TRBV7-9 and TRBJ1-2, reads DTGVSQNPRHKITKRGQNVTFRCDPISEHNRLYWYRQTLGQGPEFLTYFQNEAQLEKSRLLSDRFSAERPKGSFSTLEIQRTEQGDSAMYLCASSSRGGGLYYGYTFGSGTRLTVV.

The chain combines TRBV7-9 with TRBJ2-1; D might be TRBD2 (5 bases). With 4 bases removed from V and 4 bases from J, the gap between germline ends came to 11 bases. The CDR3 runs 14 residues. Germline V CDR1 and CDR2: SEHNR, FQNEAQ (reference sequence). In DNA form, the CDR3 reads TGTGCCAGCAGCTACGGTAGCGCATACAATGAGCAGTTCTTC. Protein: CASSYGSAYNEQFF.

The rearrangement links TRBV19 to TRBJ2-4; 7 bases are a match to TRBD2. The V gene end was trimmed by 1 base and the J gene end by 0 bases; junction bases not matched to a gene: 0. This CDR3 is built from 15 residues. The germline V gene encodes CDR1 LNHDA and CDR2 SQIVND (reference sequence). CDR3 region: CASSIVAGAKNIQYF. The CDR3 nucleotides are TGTGCCAGTAGTATAGTAGCGGGAGCCAAAAACATTCAGTACTTC.

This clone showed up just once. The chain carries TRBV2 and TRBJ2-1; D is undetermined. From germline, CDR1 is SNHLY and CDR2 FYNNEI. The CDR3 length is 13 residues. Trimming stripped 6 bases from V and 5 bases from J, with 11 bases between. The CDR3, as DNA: TGTGCCAGCAGCCCTGGTAGGCACAATGAGCAGTTCTTC. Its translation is CASSPGRHNEQFF.

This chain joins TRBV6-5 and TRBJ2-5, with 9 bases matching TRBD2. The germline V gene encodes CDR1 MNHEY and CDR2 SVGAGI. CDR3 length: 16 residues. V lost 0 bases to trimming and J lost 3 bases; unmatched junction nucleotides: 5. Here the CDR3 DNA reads TGTGCCAGCAGTTACTCGAGGCGGGAGGGAAAAGAGACCCAGTACTTC. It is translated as CASSYSRREGKETQYF.

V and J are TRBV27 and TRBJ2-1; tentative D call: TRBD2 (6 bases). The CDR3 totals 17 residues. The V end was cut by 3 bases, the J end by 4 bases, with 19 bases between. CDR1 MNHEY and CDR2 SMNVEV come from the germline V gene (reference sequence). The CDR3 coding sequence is TGTGCCAGCAGTTTTGCCAATTACCGGGAGCAATACAATGAGCAGTTCTTC. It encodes CASSFANYREQYNEQFF.

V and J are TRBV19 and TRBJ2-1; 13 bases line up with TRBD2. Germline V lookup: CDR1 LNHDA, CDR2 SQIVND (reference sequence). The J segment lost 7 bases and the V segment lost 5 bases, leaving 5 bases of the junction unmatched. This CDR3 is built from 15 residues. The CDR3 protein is CASSVLAGGDNEQFF. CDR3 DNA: TGTGCCAGTAGTGTACTAGCGGGAGGGGATAATGAGCAGTTCTTC.

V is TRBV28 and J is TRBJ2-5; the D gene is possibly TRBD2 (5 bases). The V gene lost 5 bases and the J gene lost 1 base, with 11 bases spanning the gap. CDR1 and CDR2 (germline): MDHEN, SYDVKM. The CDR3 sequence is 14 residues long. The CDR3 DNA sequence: TGTGCCAGCAGTCCACTAGAATCCCAAGAGACCCAGTACTTC. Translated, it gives CASSPLESQETQYF.

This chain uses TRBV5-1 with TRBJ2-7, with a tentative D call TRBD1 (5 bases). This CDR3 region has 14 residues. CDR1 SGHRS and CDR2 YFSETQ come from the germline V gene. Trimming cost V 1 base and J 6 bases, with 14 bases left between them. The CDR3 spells CASSLYQGEFEQYF. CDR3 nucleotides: TGCGCCAGCAGCTTGTACCAGGGCGAGTTCGAGCAGTACTTC. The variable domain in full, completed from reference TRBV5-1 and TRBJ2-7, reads KAGVTQTPRYLIKTRGQQVTLSCSPISGHRSVSWYQQTPGQGLQFLFEYFSETQRNKGNFPGRFSGRQFSNSRSEMNVSTLELGDSALYLCASSLYQGEFEQYFGPGTRLTVT.

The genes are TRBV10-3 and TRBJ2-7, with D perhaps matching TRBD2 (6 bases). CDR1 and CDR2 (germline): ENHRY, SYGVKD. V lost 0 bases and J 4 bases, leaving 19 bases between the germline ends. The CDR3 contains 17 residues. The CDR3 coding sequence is TGTGCCATCAGTGAGTCGATTGGCCGGGACTTAGGTTACGAGCAGTACTTC. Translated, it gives CAISESIGRDLGYEQYF.